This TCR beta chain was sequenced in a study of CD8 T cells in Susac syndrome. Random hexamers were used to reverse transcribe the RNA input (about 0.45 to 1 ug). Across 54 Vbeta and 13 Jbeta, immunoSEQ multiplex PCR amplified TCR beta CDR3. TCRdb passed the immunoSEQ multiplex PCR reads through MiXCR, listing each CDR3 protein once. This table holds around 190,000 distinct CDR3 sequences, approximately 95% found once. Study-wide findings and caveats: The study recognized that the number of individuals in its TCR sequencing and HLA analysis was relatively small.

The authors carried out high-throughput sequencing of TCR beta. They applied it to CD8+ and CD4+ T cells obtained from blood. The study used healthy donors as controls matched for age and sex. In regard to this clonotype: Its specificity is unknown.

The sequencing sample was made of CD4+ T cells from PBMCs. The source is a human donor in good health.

The CDR3 region has the DNA TGTGCCAGTAGCTTAACGGGAGGGCGGGATGAGCAGTTCTTC. Translating it yields CASSLTGGRDEQFF. This sequence joins TRBV19 and TRBJ2-1, with 8 bases lining up with TRBD2. This CDR3 comprises 14 residues. Germline-derived CDR1 and CDR2 are LNHDA and SQIVND (reference sequence). V dropped 6 bases and J dropped 8; count of bases not matched to a gene: 9.